Below, 26 T cell receptor beta chains from the same sample are listed, as sequenced in a study of cytomegalovirus exposure and HLA in healthy donors. Researchers ran the PCR with 60 Vbeta and 13 Jbeta primers. Repertoires were generated with immunoSEQ multiplex PCR, while TCRdb's copy carries only in-frame clones and drops some. Of fewer than 200,000 clones in the sample, 60% to 80% were seen once. The specimen sequenced was PBMCs. The receptors were gathered from a woman in her 40s in good health and CMV-seropositive.

The gene calls are TRBV6-5 and TRBJ1-4, with D possibly being TRBD1 (5 bases). This CDR3 spans 14 amino acids. Germline CDR1 and CDR2: MNHEY and SVGAGI. Deletions cut 2 bases from V and 6 bases from J, with 10 bases between. CDR3 bases: TGTGCCAGCAGTTACGCGGGGCAGGATGAAAAACTGTTTTTT. Translation: CASSYAGQDEKLFF.

The J gene is TRBJ2-1, the V gene TRBV7-2; D remains unclear. The V gene lost 3 bases and the J gene lost 3 bases, with 15 bases spanning the gap. CDR1 is SGHTA and CDR2 is FQGNSA in the germline V gene. The CDR3 totals 16 residues. The DNA for the CDR3 is TGTGCCAGCAGCTTCCGAGCAGGTTCCTACTACAATGAGCAGTTCTTC. Amino acids: CASSFRAGSYYNEQFF.

This chain uses TRBV29-1 with TRBJ1-3, with 9 bases aligning to TRBD1. Germline V gives CDR1 SQVTM, CDR2 ANQGSEA. The CDR3 has 16 residues. V shed 4 bases, J shed 0 bases, and the junction held 7 bases outside the gene matches. CDR3 nucleotides: TGCAGCGTTGTCGGGACAGGGTACGGCTCTGGAAACACCATATATTTT. Protein sequence: CSVVGTGYGSGNTIYF. The full variable domain, completed using reference TRBV29-1 and TRBJ1-3, is SAVISQKPSRDICQRGTSLTIQCQVDSQVTMMFWYRQQPGQSLTLIATANQGSEATYESGFVIDKFPISRPNLTFSTLTVSNMSPEDSSIYLCSVVGTGYGSGNTIYFGEGSWLTVV.

The rearrangement joins TRBV6-5 to TRBJ1-1; 7 bases align to TRBD1. Per germline, CDR1 MNHEY and CDR2 SVGAGI. The CDR3 contains 14 residues. Unmatched junction bases numbered 3, after V lost 4 bases and J lost 1 base. The CDR3 spells CASSSGTENTEAFF. DNA for the CDR3: TGTGCCAGCAGTTCCGGGACAGAGAACACTGAAGCTTTCTTT.

This clone was picked up a small number of times. The V call is TRBV5-1, the J call TRBJ1-2; D remains ambiguous. This CDR3 has 14 amino acids. Trimming took off 0 bases at V and 6 bases at J, with 12 bases between the two ends. Per germline, CDR1 SGHRS and CDR2 YFSETQ. DNA for the CDR3: TGCGCCAGCAGCTTGGAGCCGGGTTCTGATGGCTACACCTTC. Translation gives CASSLEPGSDGYTF.

The V call is TRBV6-6, the J call TRBJ2-5, with 12 bases fitting TRBD2. Germline loops: CDR1 MNHNY, CDR2 SVGAGI (reference sequence). The length of the CDR3 is 14 residues. The ends lost 8 bases at V and 2 bases at J; junction bases unmatched: 3. The CDR3 nucleotides read TGTGCCAGCGAACTAGCGGGGGGACAAGAGACCCAGTACTTC. It encodes CASELAGGQETQYF.

This clone has only one observation. The gene calls are TRBV6-5 and TRBJ1-3, with 7 nucleotides matching TRBD1. CDR1 is MNHEY, CDR2 SVGAGI, per germline. V was pared by 0 bases and J by 4 bases, with 6 bases of the junction left unmatched. The CDR3 is 16 amino acids. The CDR3 sequence: CASSYSLGGVGNTIYF. The CDR3 bases are TGTGCCAGCAGTTACTCGTTAGGGGGCGTCGGAAACACCATATATTTT.

This clone appeared a single time. The J gene is TRBJ2-5, the V gene TRBV30; TRBD1 might be the D (6 bases). Germline assignment: CDR1 GTSNPN and CDR2 SVGIG (reference sequence). Trimming removed 3 bases at V and 0 bases at J, with 8 bases between. The CDR3 is made up of 13 amino acids. CDR3 nucleotide sequence: TGTGCCTGGAGGGGGACACACCAAGAGACCCAGTACTTC. Translation gives CAWRGTHQETQYF.

V and J are TRBV28 and TRBJ2-1; D might be TRBD1 (6 bases). The CDR3 runs to 13 residues. Germline V gene data show CDR1 as MDHEN and CDR2 as SYDVKM. V was pared by 2 bases and J by 4 bases, with 6 bases between. The CDR3 spells CASSLGQYNEQFF. The DNA for the CDR3 is TGTGCCAGCAGTTTAGGACAGTACAATGAGCAGTTCTTC.

The chain employs TRBV6-1 and TRBJ1-3, with D possibly being TRBD1 (6 bases). V gave up 0 bases and J gave up 16 bases, with 16 bases separating them. Germline V lookup: CDR1 MNHNS, CDR2 SASEGT. This CDR3 is 13 amino acids long. CDR3 in DNA: TGTGCCAGCAGTGAAGCGGGGGACATACAGAAGTATTTT. This gives the protein CASSEAGDIQKYF.

The chain joins TRBV5-1 to TRBJ1-1; 11 nucleotides agree with TRBD1. Germline trimming cut 2 bases from V and 4 bases from J; bases unmatched to any gene: 4. Germline V CDR1 and CDR2: SGHRS, YFSETQ. The CDR3 length is 15 residues. CDR3 region: CASSLGQGAGTEAFF. CDR3 DNA sequence: TGCGCCAGCAGCTTAGGACAGGGGGCAGGCACTGAAGCTTTCTTT.

J is TRBJ1-2 and V is TRBV6-1; TRBD1 might be the D (6 bases). This CDR3 comprises 15 residues. Trimming shortened V by 4 bases and J by 2 bases, and 14 bases separated the two germline ends. In germline, CDR1 is MNHNS, CDR2 SASEGT. This CDR3 reads CASSANREANYGYTF. CDR3 nucleotides: TGTGCCAGCAGTGCGAACAGGGAAGCCAACTATGGCTACACCTTC.

The chain employs TRBV11-2 and TRBJ2-5, with TRBD2 as a possible D gene (5 bases). Germline lookup yields CDR1 SGHAT and CDR2 FQNNGV. CDR3 size: 14 residues. V lost 1 base and J lost 3, with 9 bases in between. The CDR3 region has the DNA TGTGCCAGCAGCTTAGGAGCGGTTAAAGAGACCCAGTACTTC. Translated, it gives CASSLGAVKETQYF.

This clone turned up a few times. V is TRBV10-1 and J is TRBJ2-7, with 9 bases lining up with TRBD1. The CDR3 runs to 15 residues. Germline V gene sequence: CDR1 WNHNN, CDR2 SYGVQD (reference sequence). Trimming at V came to 3 bases and at J to 7 bases, leaving 10 bases not matched to a gene. The CDR3 nucleotides read TGCGCCAGCAGTGAAGGCACAGGGGGCACGCGGGAGCAGTACTTC. Protein sequence: CASSEGTGGTREQYF.

This clone was picked up one time. V is TRBV7-9 and J is TRBJ2-5, with 7 nucleotides matching TRBD2. CDR3 length equals 15 residues. Germline V lookup: CDR1 SEHNR, CDR2 FQNEAQ (reference sequence). V shed 5 bases and J 2 bases; nucleotides not matched to a gene: 8. CDR3 amino acids: CASSPWGGNQETQYF. The CDR3 DNA reads TGTGCCAGCAGCCCCTGGGGGGGAAATCAAGAGACCCAGTACTTC.

The gene calls are TRBV4-3 and TRBJ1-2; TRBD1 is a possible D gene (6 bases). V was pared by 2 bases and J by 4 bases, with 20 bases between. The CDR3 sequence is 17 residues long. Per germline, CDR1 LGHNA and CDR2 YSLEER. Here the CDR3 DNA reads TGCGCCAGCAGCCAAAAGGCCCCCAGGGGCCTGAGCTATGGCTACACCTTC. This translates into CASSQKAPRGLSYGYTF.

The V gene is TRBV6-5, the J gene TRBJ2-1, with 7 bases identical to TRBD2. V was clipped by 4 bases and J by 5 bases; unmatched bases: 8. Germline lookup yields CDR1 MNHEY and CDR2 SVGAGI. CDR3 size: 15 residues. The CDR3 DNA is TGTGCCAGCAGTTCTGGGGCTAGCGGAGACAATGAGCAGTTCTTC. It translates to CASSSGASGDNEQFF.

Worth noting for this clone: A read error may produce the germline difference seen at one junction end. V is TRBV28 and J is TRBJ2-3; the D gene is possibly TRBD2 (7 bases). Germline V gene data show CDR1 as MDHEN and CDR2 as SYDVKM. The CDR3 covers 15 residues. Here the CDR3 DNA reads TGTGCCAGCAGTTTCAGTCGAGGGGGGGCCGTCCTCCTTTTCTTT. Translating gives CASSFSRGGAVLLFF.

This clone has just a few counts. The chain combines TRBV7-9 with TRBJ2-7; 10 positions match TRBD2. The germline gives CDR1 SEHNR, CDR2 FQNEAQ (reference sequence). CDR3 length equals 14 residues. The ends lost 4 bases at V and 4 bases at J; junction bases unmatched: 4. In nucleotides, the CDR3 is TGTGCCAGCAGCTGGACTAGCGGAATATACGAGCAGTACTTC. Translated, it gives CASSWTSGIYEQYF.

V and J are TRBV4-1 and TRBJ1-2; tentatively, D is TRBD1 (5 bases). In germline, CDR1 is MGHRA, CDR2 YSYEKL. The CDR3 is 15 residues long. Trimming took off 0 bases at V and 4 bases at J, with 12 bases between the two ends. The CDR3 is CASSQDRDRTYGYTF. For the CDR3, the DNA is TGCGCCAGCAGCCAAGACAGGGATCGTACCTATGGCTACACCTTC.

V is TRBV28 and J is TRBJ2-3; TRBD2 might be the D (6 bases). CDR1 MDHEN and CDR2 SYDVKM come from the germline V gene. The CDR3 has 15 amino acids. Trimming cost V 2 bases and J 0 bases, with 9 bases left between them. The chain's CDR3 is CASSLMTRSTDTQYF. CDR3 sequence (DNA): TGTGCCAGCAGTTTAATGACTAGAAGCACAGATACGCAGTATTTT.

The rearrangement joins TRBV2 to TRBJ1-1; D may be TRBD1 (5 bases). CDR1 is SNHLY and CDR2 is FYNNEI in the germline V gene. The germline V and J ends were trimmed by 5 bases and 2 bases, with 9 bases remaining between them. This CDR3 spans 13 amino acids. CDR3 DNA sequence: TGTGCCAGCAGTCGGACAAGTAACACTGAAGCTTTCTTT. Its translation is CASSRTSNTEAFF.

V gene TRBV9 combines with J gene TRBJ2-3, with D unresolved. This CDR3 comprises 14 residues. Germline V gene data show CDR1 as SGDLS and CDR2 as YYNGEE. V lost 3 bases and J lost 3, with 11 bases in between. CDR3 sequence: CASSARLATDTQYF. CDR3 nucleotide sequence: TGTGCCAGCAGCGCCCGACTCGCGACAGATACGCAGTATTTT. The entire variable domain, with the rest obtained from reference TRBV9 and TRBJ2-3, is as follows: DSGVTQTPKHLITATGQRVTLRCSPRSGDLSVYWYQQSLDQGLQFLIQYYNGEERAKGNILERFSAQQFPDLHSELNLSSLELGDSALYFCASSARLATDTQYFGPGTRLTVL.

This chain uses TRBV30 with TRBJ1-6; a possible D gene is TRBD1 (5 bases). V lost 6 bases and J 5 bases, leaving 14 bases between the germline ends. CDR1 is GTSNPN and CDR2 is SVGIG in the germline V gene (reference sequence). This CDR3 has 14 amino acids. The CDR3 spells CACTRGGNNSPLHF. Written as DNA, the CDR3 is TGTGCCTGCACGAGGGGCGGGAATAATTCACCCCTCCACTTT.

The chain employs TRBV5-4 and TRBJ2-3; TRBD2 aligns across 12 bases. Per the germline V gene, CDR1 is SGHNT and CDR2 is YYREEE (reference sequence). The CDR3 loop spans 16 amino acids. Trimming at V came to 0 bases and at J to 7 bases, leaving 6 bases not matched to a gene. CDR3 sequence reads: CASSLGLAGAGYTQYF. The CDR3 region has the DNA TGTGCCAGCAGCTTGGGACTAGCGGGGGCCGGGTATACGCAGTATTTT.

This clone was counted a few times. The chain links TRBV2 to TRBJ2-5, with a tentative D call TRBD2 (6 bases). The V and J ends lost 6 bases and 0 bases respectively, with 11 bases between them. Germline V gene sequence: CDR1 SNHLY, CDR2 FYNNEI. The CDR3 has 14 residues. CDR3 DNA sequence: TGTGCCAGCAGGGAGCGGGCTAACCAAGAGACCCAGTACTTC. Residues: CASRERANQETQYF.